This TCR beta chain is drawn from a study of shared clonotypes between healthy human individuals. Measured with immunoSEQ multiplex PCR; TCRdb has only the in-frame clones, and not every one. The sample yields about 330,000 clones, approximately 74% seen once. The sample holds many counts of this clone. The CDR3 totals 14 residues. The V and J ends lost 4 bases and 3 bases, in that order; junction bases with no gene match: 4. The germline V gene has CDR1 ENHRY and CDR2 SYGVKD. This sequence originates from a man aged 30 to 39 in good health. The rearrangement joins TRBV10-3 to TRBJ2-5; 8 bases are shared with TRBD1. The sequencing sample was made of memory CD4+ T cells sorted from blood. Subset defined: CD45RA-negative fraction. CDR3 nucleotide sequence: TGTGCCATCAGTGGGTTGGACAGGGAAGAGACCCAGTACTTC. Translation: CAISGLDREETQYF.